These T cell receptor beta chains were read from a single sample in a study of shared T cell receptors in the human thymus. Measured with immunoSEQ multiplex PCR; TCRdb has only the in-frame clones, and not every one. This table has under 700,000 clones, 70% to 80% appearing once. A further study also used this sample, focusing on human thymus T cells.

Sequencing used thymocytes. The receptors originated from a boy under two years old with a congenital heart defect. Both conserved end residues are part of each CDR3. Fields, in order: clone size, J gene, D gene, V gene, CDR3 DNA, CDR3 protein. The D gene is left open where the match is weak. The size of a clone is reported for some rows only, either as once, few or many, or as a class for expanded clones.

few TRBJ2-7 TRBD2 TRBV5-6 TGTGCCAGCAGCCCAAGACTAGCAGCCCGCTACGAGCAGTACTTC CASSPRLAARYEQYF
- TRBJ2-6 - TRBV4-3 TGCGCCAGCAGCCAAGATTGGAGGGGCTCGGTCGAATCTGGGGCCAACGTCCTGACTTTC CASSQDWRGSVESGANVLTF
- TRBJ2-5 TRBD2 TRBV29-1 TGCAGCGTAGACCCCCGACGGTCTAGCGGGAAAACCCAGTACTTC CSVDPRRSSGKTQYF
- TRBJ1-2 - TRBV6-5 TGTGCCAGCACACTAGGGCGGTGGGCCTATGGCTACACCTTC CASTLGRWAYGYTF
- TRBJ1-5 - TRBV4-3 TGCGCCAGCAGCCGGGAGGCTCCAGACAGTTATAGCAATCAGCCCCAGCATTTT CASSREAPDSYSNQPQHF
- TRBJ2-2 TRBD1 TRBV6-5 TGTGCCAGCAGTGAGACAGGGAGCACCGGGGAGCTGTTTTTT CASSETGSTGELFF
- TRBJ1-1 - TRBV14 TGTGCCAGCAGCCCCCACCCGGGGACTGAAGCTTTCTTT CASSPHPGTEAFF
- TRBJ2-1 TRBD2 TRBV4-2 TGTGCCAGCAGCCACGCCGTGAGGGCGGGAGGCCTATACAATGAGCAGTTCTTC CASSHAVRAGGLYNEQFF
- TRBJ2-1 TRBD2 TRBV20-1 TGCAGTCCCGGGGGGGACAATGAGCAGTTCTTC CSPGGDNEQFF
- TRBJ2-2 TRBD1 TRBV5-1 TGCGCCAGCAGCCACGGACAGGGGAACCCCGGGGAGCTGTTTTTT CASSHGQGNPGELFF
- TRBJ1-1 TRBD1 TRBV11-2 TGTGCCAGCGACAGGGGAGCTTTCTTT CASDRGAFF
- TRBJ1-4 TRBD1 TRBV4-3 TGCGCCAGCAGCCAAACCGGGACAGGGTTTAGATTT CASSQTGTGFRF
- TRBJ2-1 TRBD2 TRBV19 TGTGCCAGTAGTGTCGGGACTAGCGGGCCTTACAATGAGCAGTTCTTC CASSVGTSGPYNEQFF
- TRBJ2-2 - TRBV27 TGTGCCAGCAGTCCATTTACTCGAACCGGGGAGCTGTTTTTT CASSPFTRTGELFF
- TRBJ1-1 - TRBV7-2 TGTGCCAGCAGCCCGAGGGGGACTGAAGCTTTCTTT CASSPRGTEAFF
once TRBJ1-2 TRBD1 TRBV6-1 TGTGCCAGCAGTGAAGCGCTCTGGGACAGGGTTGGAAAGGGCTACACCTTC CASSEALWDRVGKGYTF
- TRBJ2-1 TRBD2 TRBV10-1 TGCGCCAGCTCCCTGGCAGCGGGGAATGAGCAGTTCTTC CASSLAAGNEQFF
- TRBJ2-3 - TRBV4-3 TGCGCCAGCAGCCAAGATTGGGAGGGCACAGATACGCAGTATTTT CASSQDWEGTDTQYF
- TRBJ2-3 TRBD2 TRBV5-6 TGTGCCAGCAGCTTGATAGCGGGAAGAGGAGATACGCAGTATTTT CASSLIAGRGDTQYF
few TRBJ2-7 TRBD1 TRBV11-1 TGTGCCAGCAGCCTTTTGACAGGGAACTACGAGCAGTACTTC CASSLLTGNYEQYF
- TRBJ1-5 TRBD1 TRBV18 TGTGCCAGCTCACCACACCCGGGACAGGGGTTTTGGCCCCAGCATTTT CASSPHPGQGFWPQHF
- TRBJ2-7 - TRBV28 TGTGCCAGCAGTCCCACCCACTTGGGGCAGCCCTACGAGCAGTACTTC CASSPTHLGQPYEQYF
once TRBJ1-2 - TRBV27 TGTGCCAGCAGTCCCTACGGCCCGGGAATGGGTGGTGGCTACACCTTC CASSPYGPGMGGGYTF
- TRBJ1-2 - TRBV27 TGTGCCAGCACCTTGGAGAACCGCTCTCACGGGGGATGTGGCTACACCTTC CASTLENRSHGGCGYTF
once TRBJ1-5 - TRBV21-1 TGTGCCAGCAGCAAAAGGCCCCTTTGTCACCAGGGCCGCCCGCATGAGCCCCAGCATTTT CASSKRPLCHQGRPHEPQHF
few TRBJ1-2 - TRBV6-5 TGTGCCAGCAGTTACTGGGGGGGGTATGGCTACACCTTC CASSYWGGYGYTF
once TRBJ2-1 - TRBV6-4 TGTGCCAGCAGTGACTCGAGTAATCCCTACAATGAGCAGTTCTTC CASSDSSNPYNEQFF